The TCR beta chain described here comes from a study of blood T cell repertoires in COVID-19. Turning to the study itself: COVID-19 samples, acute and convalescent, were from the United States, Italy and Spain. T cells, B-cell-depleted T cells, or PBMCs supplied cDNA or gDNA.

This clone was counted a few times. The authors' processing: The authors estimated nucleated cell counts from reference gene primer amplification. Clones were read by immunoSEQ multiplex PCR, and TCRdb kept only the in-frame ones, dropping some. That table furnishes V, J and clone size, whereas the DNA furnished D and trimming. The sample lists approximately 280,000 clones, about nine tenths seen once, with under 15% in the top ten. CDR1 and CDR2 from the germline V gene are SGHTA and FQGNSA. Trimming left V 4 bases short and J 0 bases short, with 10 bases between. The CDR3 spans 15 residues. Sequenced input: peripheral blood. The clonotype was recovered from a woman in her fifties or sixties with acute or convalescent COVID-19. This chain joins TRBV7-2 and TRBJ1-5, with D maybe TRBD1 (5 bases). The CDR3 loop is CASSSPGGSNQPQHF. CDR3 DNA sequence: TGTGCCAGCAGCTCCCCCGGGGGTAGCAATCAGCCCCAGCATTTT.